Listed here are 13 T cell receptor beta chains from one sample, sequenced in a study of T cells in Graves' hyperthyroidism and ophthalmopathy. The CDR3 regions of TCR beta were amplified from RNA transcripts. HTBI primers were used for first-round RT-PCR of the TCR CDR3. TCRdb reanalysed the multiplex PCR reads using MiXCR and keeps one entry per CDR3 protein. The table shows 750,000 to 950,000 distinct CDR3 sequences, with roughly 40% occurring only once. Sequenced sample: blood. These receptors all stem from a man between 18 and 35 years old with Graves' hyperthyroidism.

The chain has TRBV12-3 or TRBV12-4 and TRBJ2-7; 8 bases line up with TRBD1. V was clipped by 5 bases and J by 2 bases; unmatched bases: 8. This CDR3 has 15 residues. DNA for the CDR3: TGTGCCAGCAGTACGGACAGGGTGGTACCCTACGAGCAGTACTTC. Translated, it gives CASSTDRVVPYEQYF.

This clonotype occurred many times. This sequence joins TRBV12-3 or TRBV12-4 and TRBJ1-6; 9 positions match TRBD1. V was clipped by 6 bases and J by 10 bases; unmatched bases: 7. There are 14 residues in the CDR3. CDR3 residues: CASSPGTGRSPLHF. DNA of the CDR3: TGTGCCAGCAGCCCCGGGACAGGGAGGTCACCCCTCCACTTT.

The CDR3 nucleotides read TGTGCCACCAAACCACCGGGACGGACGAACACTGAAGCTTTCTTT. It is translated as CATKPPGRTNTEAFF. This rearrangement joins TRBV12-3 or TRBV12-4 to TRBJ1-1; D may be TRBD1 (5 bases). V was clipped by 10 bases and J by 1 base, with 19 bases between them. CDR3 length equals 15 residues.

The chain uses TRBV19 and TRBJ1-5, with D unclear. This CDR3 is 15 amino acids long. Trimming shortened V by 2 bases and J by 5 bases, and 13 bases separated the two germline ends. Germline V lookup: CDR1 LNHDA, CDR2 SQIVND (reference sequence). The CDR3 sequence is CASSITISPDQPQHF. CDR3 nucleotide sequence: TGTGCCAGTAGTATAACTATCAGCCCCGATCAGCCCCAGCATTTT. Based on the CDR3 plus reference TRBV19 and TRBJ1-5, the full variable domain is DGGITQSPKYLFRKEGQNVTLSCEQNLNHDAMYWYRQDPGQGLRLIYYSQIVNDFQKGDIAEGYSVSREKKESFPLTVTSAQKNPTAFYLCASSITISPDQPQHFGDGTRLSIL.

The rearrangement uses TRBV7-9 and TRBJ2-7; weak D call: TRBD1 (6 bases). The CDR3 sequence is 14 residues long. Germline values: CDR1 SEHNR, CDR2 FQNEAQ (reference sequence). V dropped 2 bases and J dropped 3 bases, with 11 bases sitting between them. CDR3 nucleotide sequence: TGTGCCAGCAGCTTACGGACAGACAACTACGAGCAGTACTTC. It codes for CASSLRTDNYEQYF. The variable domain in full, completed from reference TRBV7-9 and TRBJ2-7, reads DTGVSQNPRHKITKRGQNVTFRCDPISEHNRLYWYRQTLGQGPEFLTYFQNEAQLEKSRLLSDRFSAERPKGSFSTLEIQRTEQGDSAMYLCASSLRTDNYEQYFGPGTRLTVT.

For this clonotype: Since a much larger clone is just one base distant, this may be a read error. The CDR3 sequence: CASSLQGAEGFTF. For the CDR3, the DNA is TGCGCCAGCAGCTTACAGGGGGCCGAGGGCTTCACCTTC. The genes are TRBV5-1 and TRBJ1-2; 9 nucleotides align to TRBD1. Germline V gene data show CDR1 as SGHRS and CDR2 as YFSETQ. There are 13 residues in the CDR3.

The chain uses TRBV10-3 and TRBJ2-5; 11 bases map to TRBD2. Germline trimming cut 10 bases from V and 0 bases from J; bases unmatched to any gene: 7. Germline V lookup: CDR1 ENHRY, CDR2 SYGVKD. The CDR3 totals 15 residues. The CDR3 loop reads CASSPSGGHQETQYF. As DNA, the CDR3 is TGTGCCAGCAGCCCTAGCGGGGGGCACCAAGAGACCCAGTACTTC.

The table lists this clonotype with many counts. The rearrangement joins TRBV29-1 to TRBJ2-2; D not resolved. V shed 4 bases and J shed 3 bases, with 15 bases lying between them. CDR3 length: 15 residues. Looked up from germline, CDR1 is SQVTM and CDR2 is ANQGSEA. Here the CDR3 DNA reads TGCAGCGTTGCACCTGGGTTGTGGGACACCGGGGAGCTGTTTTTT. This sequence encodes CSVAPGLWDTGELFF.

J is TRBJ2-7 and V is TRBV9; D could derive from TRBD1 or TRBD2 (6 bases each). Germline CDR1 and CDR2: SGDLS and YYNGEE. The CDR3 extends over 12 amino acids. The V and J ends lost 7 bases and 3 bases respectively, with 11 bases between them. The CDR3 region is CASGGGIYEQYF. The CDR3, as DNA: TGTGCCAGCGGAGGGGGAATCTACGAGCAGTACTTC.

V gene TRBV5-6 combines with J gene TRBJ1-5, with 8 nucleotides matching TRBD1. V shed 3 bases, J shed 3 bases, and the junction held 11 bases outside the gene matches. Germline CDR1 is SGHDT and CDR2 is YYEEEE. The CDR3 totals 17 residues. The CDR3 here is CASSSLGQGGNNQPQHF. DNA for the CDR3: TGTGCCAGCAGCTCATTAGGACAGGGTGGAAACAATCAGCCCCAGCATTTT.

The rearrangement uses TRBV5-1 and TRBJ2-6, with D uncertain. Trimming removed 3 bases from V and 4 bases from J, with 14 bases in between. CDR3 length equals 16 residues. Germline CDR1 reads SGHRS; CDR2 reads YFSETQ. The CDR3: CASSSADQLGANVLTF. The DNA for the CDR3 is TGCGCCAGCAGCTCGGCCGACCAGTTAGGGGCCAACGTCCTGACTTTC.

V and J are TRBV12-3 or TRBV12-4 and TRBJ2-2; D is possibly TRBD1 or TRBD2 (5 bases each). The CDR3 runs 16 residues. The V end was cut by 5 bases, the J end by 3 bases, with 16 bases between. The CDR3 bases are TGTGCCAGCAGTCCCGAGGGACGCCCTCACACCGGGGAGCTGTTTTTT. This translates into CASSPEGRPHTGELFF.

The CDR3, as DNA: TGTGCCATCACCGTGGGACTAGGCGGGAGAGAGGACGAGCAGTACTTC. This encodes CAITVGLGGREDEQYF. The chain uses TRBV10-3 and TRBJ2-7; 8 positions agree with TRBD2. Trimming cost V 7 bases and J 5 bases; bases outside gene matches: 16. The length of the CDR3 is 16 residues. Germline CDR1 and CDR2: ENHRY and SYGVKD.